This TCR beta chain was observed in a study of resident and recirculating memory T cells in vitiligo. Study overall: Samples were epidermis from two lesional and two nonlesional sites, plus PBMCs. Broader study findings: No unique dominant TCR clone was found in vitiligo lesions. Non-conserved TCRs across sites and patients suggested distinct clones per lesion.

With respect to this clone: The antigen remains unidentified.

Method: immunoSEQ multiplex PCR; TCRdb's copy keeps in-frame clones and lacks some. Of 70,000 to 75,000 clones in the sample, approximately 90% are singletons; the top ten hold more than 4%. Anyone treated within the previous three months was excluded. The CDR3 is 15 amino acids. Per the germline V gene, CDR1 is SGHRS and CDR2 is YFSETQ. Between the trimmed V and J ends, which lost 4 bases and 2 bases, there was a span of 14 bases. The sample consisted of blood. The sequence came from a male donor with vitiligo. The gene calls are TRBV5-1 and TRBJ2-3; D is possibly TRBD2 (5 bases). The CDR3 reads CASSPTGGFTDTQYF. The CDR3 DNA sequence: TGCGCCAGCAGCCCTACTGGAGGTTTCACAGATACGCAGTATTTT.